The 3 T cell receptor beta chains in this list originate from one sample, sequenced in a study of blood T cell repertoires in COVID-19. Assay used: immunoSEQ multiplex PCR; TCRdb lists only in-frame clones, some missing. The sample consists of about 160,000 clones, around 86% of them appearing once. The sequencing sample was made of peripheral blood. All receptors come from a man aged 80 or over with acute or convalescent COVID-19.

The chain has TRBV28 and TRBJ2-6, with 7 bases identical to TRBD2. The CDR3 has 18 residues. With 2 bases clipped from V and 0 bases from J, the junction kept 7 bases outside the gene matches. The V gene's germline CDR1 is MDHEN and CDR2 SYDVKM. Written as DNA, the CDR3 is TGTGCCAGCAGTTTACCCCGGGAGGAGCGCTCTGGGGCCAACGTCCTGACTTTC. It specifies CASSLPREERSGANVLTF.

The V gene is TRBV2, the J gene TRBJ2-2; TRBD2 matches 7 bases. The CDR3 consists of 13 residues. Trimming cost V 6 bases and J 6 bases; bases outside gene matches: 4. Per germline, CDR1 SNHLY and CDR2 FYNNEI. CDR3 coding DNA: TGTGCCAGCAGCGAGGGAGGGGCCGGGGAGCTGTTTTTT. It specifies CASSEGGAGELFF.

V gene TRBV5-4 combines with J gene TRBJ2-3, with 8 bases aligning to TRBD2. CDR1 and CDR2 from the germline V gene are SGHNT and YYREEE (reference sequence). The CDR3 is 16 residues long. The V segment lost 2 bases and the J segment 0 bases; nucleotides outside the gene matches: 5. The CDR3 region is CASSFPSGQSTDTQYF. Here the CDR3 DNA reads TGTGCCAGCAGCTTTCCTAGCGGGCAGAGCACAGATACGCAGTATTTT.